This record covers a single TCR beta chain. This specimen belongs to a study of blood T cell repertoires in COVID-19. Across the whole study: Samples representing acute and convalescent COVID-19 were sourced from the United States, Italy and Spain.

Per the study methods: It was from reference gene primer amplification that nucleated cell counts were estimated. Clones were sequenced by immunoSEQ multiplex PCR, and TCRdb holds only the in-frame ones, with some missing. V, J and clone size reflect that table, while D and trimming were determined from the DNA. Found here are roughly 110,000 clones, roughly 84% of them singletons; the top ten hold 3% to 4%. Looked up from germline, CDR1 is LNHNV and CDR2 is YYDKDF (reference sequence). J lost 4 bases, V lost 0 bases, and 12 bases had no gene match. This CDR3 is 19 amino acids long. V usage is TRBV15 and J usage is TRBJ2-3, with 11 nucleotides matching TRBD2. The sequenced sample was peripheral blood. The sequence came from a middle-aged man with acute or convalescent COVID-19. CDR3 in amino acids: CATSRDLFPASGGSDTQYF. The CDR3 DNA sequence: TGTGCCACCAGCAGAGATCTTTTCCCCGCTAGCGGGGGGTCAGATACGCAGTATTTT.